This T cell receptor beta chain derives from a study of cytomegalovirus exposure and HLA in healthy donors. As to this clone: Its antigen remains unknown.

PCR primers comprised 60 Vbeta and 13 Jbeta primers. Profiled with immunoSEQ multiplex PCR; TCRdb holds only in-frame clones, not every one. The sample lists roughly 70,000 clones, about 67% seen once, with more than 9.5% in the top ten. Donors had nominal health at sampling but likely had unrecorded immune exposures. CDR1 LGHNA and CDR2 YNFKEQ come from the germline V gene. The CDR3 sequence is 16 residues long. V lost 3 bases to trimming and J lost 2 bases; unmatched junction nucleotides: 8. Study-wide findings and caveats: In a later analysis, TCR beta V- and J-gene trimming showed a link to a missense DCLRE1C variant.

Sequencing input: PBMCs. The chain couples TRBV4-2 to TRBJ2-7, with 9 bases fitting TRBD1. The sequence came from a human donor in good health. CDR3: CASSHRTGGAAYEQYF. The DNA of the CDR3 is TGTGCCAGCAGCCACCGCACAGGGGGCGCAGCCTACGAGCAGTACTTC.